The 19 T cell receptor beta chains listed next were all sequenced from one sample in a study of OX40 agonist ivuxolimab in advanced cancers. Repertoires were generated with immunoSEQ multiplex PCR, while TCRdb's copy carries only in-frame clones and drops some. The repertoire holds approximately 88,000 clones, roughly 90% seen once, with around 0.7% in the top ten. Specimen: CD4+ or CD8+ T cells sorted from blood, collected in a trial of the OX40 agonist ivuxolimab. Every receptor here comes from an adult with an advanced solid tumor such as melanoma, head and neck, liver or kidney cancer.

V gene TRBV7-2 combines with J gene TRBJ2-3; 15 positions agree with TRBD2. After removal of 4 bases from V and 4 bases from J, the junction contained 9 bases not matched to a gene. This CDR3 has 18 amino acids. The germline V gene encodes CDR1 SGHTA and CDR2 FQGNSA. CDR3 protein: CASSSGLAGGSWSDTQYF. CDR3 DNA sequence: TGTGCCAGCAGCTCGGGACTAGCGGGGGGATCTTGGTCAGATACGCAGTATTTT.

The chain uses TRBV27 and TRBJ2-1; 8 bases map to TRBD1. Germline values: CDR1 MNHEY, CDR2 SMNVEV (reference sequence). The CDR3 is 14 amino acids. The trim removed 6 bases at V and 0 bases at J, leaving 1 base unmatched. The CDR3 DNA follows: TGTGCCAGCAGGGGGACAGGCTCCTACAATGAGCAGTTCTTC. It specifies CASRGTGSYNEQFF.

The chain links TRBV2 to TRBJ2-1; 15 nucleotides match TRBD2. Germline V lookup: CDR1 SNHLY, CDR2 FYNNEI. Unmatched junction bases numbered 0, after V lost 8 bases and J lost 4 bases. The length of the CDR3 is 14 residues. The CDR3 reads CASGTSGGYNEQFF. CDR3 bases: TGTGCCAGCGGGACTAGCGGGGGGTACAATGAGCAGTTCTTC.

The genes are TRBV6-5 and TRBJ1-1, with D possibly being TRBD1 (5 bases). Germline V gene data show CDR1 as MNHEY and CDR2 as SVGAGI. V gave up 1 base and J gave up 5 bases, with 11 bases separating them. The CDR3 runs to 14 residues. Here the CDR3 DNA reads TGTGCCAGCAGTTACTATAGGGGAGGGACTGAAGCTTTCTTT. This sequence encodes CASSYYRGGTEAFF.

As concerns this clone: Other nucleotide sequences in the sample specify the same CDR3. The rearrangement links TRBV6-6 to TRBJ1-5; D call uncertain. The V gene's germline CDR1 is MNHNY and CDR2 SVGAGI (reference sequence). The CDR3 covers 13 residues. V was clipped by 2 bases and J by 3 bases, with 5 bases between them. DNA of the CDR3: TGTGCCAGCAGTTACGGCAACAATCAGCCCCAGCATTTT. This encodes CASSYGNNQPQHF.

This CDR3 is CASSSSGGEPKTQYF. CDR3 DNA: TGTGCCAGCAGCAGCAGCGGGGGGGAGCCGAAGACCCAGTACTTC. J is TRBJ2-5 and V is TRBV6-5; 10 positions match TRBD2. The germline gives CDR1 MNHEY, CDR2 SVGAGI. V shed 6 bases and J 6 bases; nucleotides not matched to a gene: 10. This CDR3 region has 15 residues.

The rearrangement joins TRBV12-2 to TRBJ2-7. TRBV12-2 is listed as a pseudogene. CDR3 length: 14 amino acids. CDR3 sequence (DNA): TGTGCAAGTCGCTTTGGCCACAGACTCTACGAGCAGTACTTC. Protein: CASRFGHRLYEQYF.

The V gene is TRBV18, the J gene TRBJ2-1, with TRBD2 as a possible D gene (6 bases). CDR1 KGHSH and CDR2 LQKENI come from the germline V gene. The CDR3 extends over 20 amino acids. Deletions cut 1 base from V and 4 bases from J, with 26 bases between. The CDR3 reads CASSPRQTSHVSQLYNEQFF. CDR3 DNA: TGTGCCAGCTCACCACGACAAACTAGCCATGTATCTCAACTTTACAATGAGCAGTTCTTC.

CDR3 sequence (DNA): TGTGCCAGCAGCGGACGGCGCCAGGGACAGGAGAATGAAAAACTGTTTTTT. Translation: CASSGRRQGQENEKLFF. The chain combines TRBV9 with TRBJ1-4; 8 bases are shared with TRBD1. The V gene end was trimmed by 3 bases and the J gene end by 5 bases; junction bases not matched to a gene: 12. This CDR3 has 17 residues. Germline CDR1 reads SGDLS; CDR2 reads YYNGEE.

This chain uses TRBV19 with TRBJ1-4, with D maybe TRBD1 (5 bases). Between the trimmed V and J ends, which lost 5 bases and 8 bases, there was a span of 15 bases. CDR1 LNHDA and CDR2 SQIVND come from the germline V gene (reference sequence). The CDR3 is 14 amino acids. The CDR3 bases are TGTGCCAGTAGTCGTCAGGGTTATTACGAAAAACTGTTTTTT. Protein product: CASSRQGYYEKLFF.

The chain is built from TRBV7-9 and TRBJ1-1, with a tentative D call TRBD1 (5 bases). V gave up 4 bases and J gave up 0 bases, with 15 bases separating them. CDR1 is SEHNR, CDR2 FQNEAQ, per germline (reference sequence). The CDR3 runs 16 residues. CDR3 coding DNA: TGTGCCAGCAGCTACGCTGGGGGGGTGGTGAACACTGAAGCTTTCTTT. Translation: CASSYAGGVVNTEAFF.

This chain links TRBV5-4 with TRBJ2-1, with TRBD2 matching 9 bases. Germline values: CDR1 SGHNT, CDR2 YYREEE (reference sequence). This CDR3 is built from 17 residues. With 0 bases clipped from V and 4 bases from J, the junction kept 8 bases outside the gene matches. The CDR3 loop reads CASSLGQRGAVYNEQFF. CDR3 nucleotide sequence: TGTGCCAGCAGCTTGGGCCAGCGGGGGGCTGTTTACAATGAGCAGTTCTTC. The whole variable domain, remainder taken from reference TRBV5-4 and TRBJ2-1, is ETGVTQSPTHLIKTRGQQVTLRCSSQSGHNTVSWYQQALGQGPQFIFQYYREEENGRGNFPPRFSGLQFPNYSSELNVNALELDDSALYLCASSLGQRGAVYNEQFFGPGTRLTVL.

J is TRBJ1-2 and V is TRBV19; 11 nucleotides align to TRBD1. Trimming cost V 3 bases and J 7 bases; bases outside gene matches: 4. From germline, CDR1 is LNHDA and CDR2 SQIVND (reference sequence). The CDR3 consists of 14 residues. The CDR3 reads CASSMRTGGVGYTF. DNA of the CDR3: TGTGCCAGTAGTATGCGGACAGGGGGCGTTGGCTACACCTTC.

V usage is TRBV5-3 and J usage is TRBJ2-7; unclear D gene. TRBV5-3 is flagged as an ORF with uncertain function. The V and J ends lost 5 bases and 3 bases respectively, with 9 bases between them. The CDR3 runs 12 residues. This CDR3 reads CARRQLFYEQYF. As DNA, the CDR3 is TGTGCCAGAAGACAGCTCTTCTACGAGCAGTACTTC.

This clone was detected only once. The CDR3 nucleotides read TGCAGCGTTGTGATCCCCCTAGCAGGCGCAAACTATGGCTACACCTTC. Translation: CSVVIPLAGANYGYTF. This sequence joins TRBV29-1 and TRBJ1-2; D gene ambiguous. Between the trimmed V and J ends, which lost 4 bases and 2 bases, there was a span of 20 bases. From germline, CDR1 is SQVTM and CDR2 ANQGSEA. CDR3 size: 16 residues.

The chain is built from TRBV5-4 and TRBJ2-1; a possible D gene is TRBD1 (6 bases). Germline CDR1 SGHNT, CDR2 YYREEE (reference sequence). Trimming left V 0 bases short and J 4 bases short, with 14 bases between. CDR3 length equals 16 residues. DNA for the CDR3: TGTGCCAGCAGCTTGGAGGGGGACCTTTTTTACAATGAGCAGTTCTTC. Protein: CASSLEGDLFYNEQFF. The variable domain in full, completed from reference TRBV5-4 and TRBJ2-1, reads ETGVTQSPTHLIKTRGQQVTLRCSSQSGHNTVSWYQQALGQGPQFIFQYYREEENGRGNFPPRFSGLQFPNYSSELNVNALELDDSALYLCASSLEGDLFYNEQFFGPGTRLTVL.

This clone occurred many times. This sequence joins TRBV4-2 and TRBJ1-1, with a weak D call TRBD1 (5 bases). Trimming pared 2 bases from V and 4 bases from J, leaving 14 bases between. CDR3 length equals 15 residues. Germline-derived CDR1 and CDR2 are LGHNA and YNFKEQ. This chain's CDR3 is CASSQPQGISTEAFF. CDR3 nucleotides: TGTGCCAGCAGCCAACCCCAGGGTATTAGCACTGAAGCTTTCTTT.

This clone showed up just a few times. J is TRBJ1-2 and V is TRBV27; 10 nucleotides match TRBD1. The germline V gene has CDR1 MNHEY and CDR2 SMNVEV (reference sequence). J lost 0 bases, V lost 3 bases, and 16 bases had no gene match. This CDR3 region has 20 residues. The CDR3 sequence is CASSLDGTGVLGGANYGYTF. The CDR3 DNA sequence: TGTGCCAGCAGTTTGGACGGGACAGGGGTCTTAGGCGGAGCTAACTATGGCTACACCTTC.

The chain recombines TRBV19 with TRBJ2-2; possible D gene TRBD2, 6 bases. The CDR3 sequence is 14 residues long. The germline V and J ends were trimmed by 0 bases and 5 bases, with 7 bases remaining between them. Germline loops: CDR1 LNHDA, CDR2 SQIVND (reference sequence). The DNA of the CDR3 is TGTGCCAGTAGTATAGAAAGCGGGACCGGGGAGCTGTTTTTT. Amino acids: CASSIESGTGELFF.